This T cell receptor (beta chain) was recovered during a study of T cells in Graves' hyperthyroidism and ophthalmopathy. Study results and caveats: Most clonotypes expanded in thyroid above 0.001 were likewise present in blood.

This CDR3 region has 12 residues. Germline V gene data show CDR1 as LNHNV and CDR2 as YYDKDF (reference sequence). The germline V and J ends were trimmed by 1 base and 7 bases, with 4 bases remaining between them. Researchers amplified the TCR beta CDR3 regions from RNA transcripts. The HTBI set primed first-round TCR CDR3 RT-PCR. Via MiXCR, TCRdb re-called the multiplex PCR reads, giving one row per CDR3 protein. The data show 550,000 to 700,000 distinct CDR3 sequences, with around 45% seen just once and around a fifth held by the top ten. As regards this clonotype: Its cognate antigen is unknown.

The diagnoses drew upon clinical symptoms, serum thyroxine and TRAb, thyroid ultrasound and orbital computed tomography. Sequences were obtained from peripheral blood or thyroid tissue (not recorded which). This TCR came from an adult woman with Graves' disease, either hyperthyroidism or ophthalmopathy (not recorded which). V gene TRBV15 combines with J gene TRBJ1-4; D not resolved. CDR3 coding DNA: TGTGCCACCAGCAGAGGGTCTGAAAAACTGTTTTTT. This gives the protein CATSRGSEKLFF.